The source of this T cell receptor beta chain is a study of cytomegalovirus exposure and HLA in healthy donors. Study details: The roughly 120 validation repertoires used the same platform as the 550 to 800 first-cohort repertoires (as reported by a later analysis).

In regard to this clone: Antigen specificity is unknown.

V gave up 2 bases and J gave up 2 bases, with 8 bases separating them. The CDR3 consists of 14 residues. Per the germline V gene, CDR1 is MNHEY and CDR2 is SVGAGI. Broader study findings: Overall, around 160 TCR beta chains were annotated as cytomegalovirus-associated. Clusters of TCRs from the first cohort tended to co-occur in the roughly 120 validation repertoires (as a later analysis found). Most TCR sequences were seen very rarely across donors, but some public TCRs occurred in many.

Profiled with immunoSEQ multiplex PCR; TCRdb holds only in-frame clones, not every one. The repertoire holds 60,000 to 90,000 clones, approximately 86% seen once, with about 3% in the top ten. The specimen sequenced was PBMCs. This chain links TRBV6-5 with TRBJ2-3; D may be TRBD2 (5 bases). The clonotype originates from a man between 25 and 39 years old in good health and CMV-seronegative. The CDR3 loop is CASSYGADTDTQYF. The CDR3, as DNA: TGTGCCAGCAGTTACGGAGCGGACACAGATACGCAGTATTTT.